This T cell receptor (beta chain) was sequenced for a study of blood T cell repertoires in COVID-19. Profiling relied on immunoSEQ multiplex PCR, and the TCRdb table lists in-frame clones only, not all of them. The data contain around 100,000 clones, over 75% of them seen just once; the ten biggest clones take up around 13%. This clone was counted between two and nine times. Germline V CDR1 and CDR2: SGHTS, YDEGEE. Trimming took 7 bases from V and 4 from J; bases not matched to a gene: 14. CDR3 length equals 16 residues. This chain uses TRBV5-8 with TRBJ1-5; 7 bases are shared with TRBD1. This sequence originates from a human donor in a cohort sampled during active COVID-19. Sequenced input: peripheral blood. The CDR3 DNA is TGTGCCAGCCGACAACTGCGACAGGGAAATAATCAGCCCCAGCATTTT. Residues: CASRQLRQGNNQPQHF.